This TCR beta chain derives from a study of blood T cell repertoires in COVID-19. Looking at the study overall: Sites across the United States, Italy and Spain contributed samples from acute and convalescent COVID-19. PBMCs, B-cell-depleted T cells, or T cells provided the cDNA or gDNA that made up the material.

Per the original data handling: Estimation of nucleated cell counts relied on the amplification of reference gene primers. The repertoire was sequenced with immunoSEQ multiplex PCR; TCRdb's copy has only in-frame clones and lacks some. V, J and clone size are those of that table, while D and trimming were read from the DNA. The sample records 250,000 to 350,000 clones, roughly 80% being singletons. Sequenced material: peripheral blood. The receptor was isolated from a person between 65 and 79 years old with COVID-19, enrolled during active disease.

The CDR3 here is CAWSVSGNNEQFF. The CDR3 coding sequence is TGTGCCTGGAGTGTCTCGGGAAACAATGAGCAGTTCTTC. This chain joins TRBV30 and TRBJ2-1; D possibly corresponds to TRBD2 (5 bases). The CDR3 contains 13 residues. Germline V gives CDR1 GTSNPN, CDR2 SVGIG (reference sequence). Trimming shortened V by 0 bases and J by 5 bases, and 8 bases separated the two germline ends.